This T cell receptor (beta chain) was identified in a study of T cell responses to AZD1222 COVID-19 vaccine. Only in-frame clones appear in the TCRdb table, and some are missing; sequencing was by immunoSEQ multiplex PCR. The sample contains 150,000 to 200,000 clones, 85% to 95% of which appear only once. In germline, CDR1 is KGHSH, CDR2 LQKENI. V lost 2 bases and J lost 5, with 13 bases in between. The CDR3 has 15 amino acids. Study results and caveats: A mostly white British donor set with more females was recruited, and clonal diversity was possibly underestimated.

With respect to this clone: The antigen remains unidentified.

The sample in question was peripheral blood, obtained on day 0 of AZD1222 vaccination. This receptor was taken from an adult in good health. V gene TRBV18 combines with J gene TRBJ1-5; D gene uncertain. CDR3 residues: CASSPLGQRDQPQHF. As DNA, the CDR3 is TGTGCCAGCTCACCATTGGGTCAAAGGGATCAGCCCCAGCATTTT. The full variable domain, with the rest looked up from reference TRBV18 and TRBJ1-5, is NAGVMQNPRHLVRRRGQEARLRCSPMKGHSHVYWYRQLPEEGLKFMVYLQKENIIDESGMPKERFSAEFPKEGPSILRIQQVVRGDSAAYFCASSPLGQRDQPQHFGDGTRLSIL.